Listed here are 13 T cell receptor beta chains from one sample, sequenced in a study of PD-L1 blockade in urothelial cancer. Sequenced by immunoSEQ multiplex PCR; TCRdb stores in-frame clones only, minus some. The sample holds tens of thousands of clones, more than 70% seen once. Time point in this sample: peripheral blood 6 weeks after treatment start. Here the sequenced sample was PBMCs, taken around atezolizumab (anti-PD-L1) treatment. The receptors shown here come from a man aged 55 to 69 with urothelial cancer.

The CDR3 nucleotides are TGTGCCAGCTCACCACCGAGGCTAGCGGTTTACAATGAGCAGTTCTTC. Translated: CASSPPRLAVYNEQFF. The genes are TRBV18 and TRBJ2-1; 7 bases map to TRBD2. CDR3 size: 16 residues. V shed 0 bases, J shed 4 bases, and the junction held 6 bases outside the gene matches. Germline V gives CDR1 KGHSH, CDR2 LQKENI.

The gene calls are TRBV19 and TRBJ1-2, with a weak D call TRBD1 (6 bases). Germline CDR1 and CDR2: LNHDA and SQIVND (reference sequence). The CDR3 contains 14 residues. V gave up 7 bases and J gave up 2 bases, with 14 bases separating them. Written as DNA, the CDR3 is TGTGCCAGTACTCCTGGGGGGGCGAACTATGGCTACACCTTC. This translates into CASTPGGANYGYTF.

V gene TRBV5-6 combines with J gene TRBJ2-5, with D perhaps matching TRBD1 (5 bases). The ends were cut back, 0 bases at V and 4 bases at J, with 16 bases in the middle. CDR3 size: 16 residues. CDR1 and CDR2 (germline): SGHDT, YYEEEE. CDR3 nucleotide sequence: TGTGCCAGCAGCTTGGAGATTCACAGGTTGGGAGAGACCCAGTACTTC. Protein product: CASSLEIHRLGETQYF. The full variable domain, rest sourced from reference TRBV5-6 and TRBJ2-5, is DAGVTQSPTHLIKTRGQQVTLRCSPKSGHDTVSWYQQALGQGPQFIFQYYEEEERQRGNFPDRFSGHQFPNYSSELNVNALLLGDSALYLCASSLEIHRLGETQYFGPGTRLLVL.

The chain is built from TRBV15 and TRBJ1-2, with D possibly matching TRBD1 (5 bases). This CDR3 contains 14 residues. With 4 bases removed from V and 4 bases from J, the gap between germline ends came to 13 bases. Germline CDR1 reads LNHNV; CDR2 reads YYDKDF (reference sequence). The DNA of the CDR3 is TGTGCCACCAGCACCGAGGAAGGGGCCTATGGCTACACCTTC. Translation: CATSTEEGAYGYTF.

V gene TRBV7-2 combines with J gene TRBJ2-7; 9 nucleotides agree with TRBD1. Germline V gives CDR1 SGHTA, CDR2 FQGNSA. CDR3 length equals 15 residues. V was clipped by 3 bases and J by 3 bases; unmatched bases: 6. The CDR3 sequence is CASSFSPGQGYEQYF. The CDR3 region has the DNA TGTGCCAGCAGCTTTTCTCCGGGACAGGGCTACGAGCAGTACTTC.

The table lists this clone with a count of one. The CDR3 coding sequence is TGTGCCAGCAGCCGCCGGGGTCTACAGGGGGCACGGAATGAGCAGTTCTTC. The encoded protein is CASSRRGLQGARNEQFF. This sequence joins TRBV7-3 and TRBJ2-1; 9 bases match TRBD1. J was trimmed by 7 bases and V by 5 bases; bases with no gene match: 15. Germline V gives CDR1 SGHTA, CDR2 FQGTGA. The CDR3 runs 17 residues.

This rearrangement joins TRBV5-4 to TRBJ2-4; 7 nucleotides match TRBD1. Germline V gene lookup returns CDR1 SGHNT and CDR2 YYREEE (reference sequence). The CDR3 consists of 16 residues. Trimming removed 0 bases from V and 6 bases from J; junction bases left unmatched: 9. In nucleotides, the CDR3 is TGTGCCAGCAGCTTGGCCAGCAGGACAGGCGGAAACATTCAGTACTTC. Translation gives CASSLASRTGGNIQYF.

This clone was seen just once. The rearrangement links TRBV2 to TRBJ2-3; 7 bases line up with TRBD2. With V trimmed by 3 bases and J by 13 bases, 13 bases remained unmatched. CDR1 and CDR2 from the germline V gene are SNHLY and FYNNEI. The CDR3 sequence is 14 residues long. This CDR3 reads CASSDVLAGVREYF. In DNA form, the CDR3 reads TGTGCCAGCAGTGATGTATTGGCGGGAGTTAGAGAGTATTTT.

The rearrangement uses TRBV6-5 and TRBJ2-4; D perhaps matches TRBD2 (5 bases). Per germline, CDR1 MNHEY and CDR2 SVGAGI. The V end lost 6 bases, the J end lost 9 bases, and 15 bases lay between the germline ends. The CDR3 covers 13 residues. The CDR3 region has the DNA TGTGCCAGCAGCCCCGGGGTATCGGGCATTCAGTACTTC. Residues: CASSPGVSGIQYF.

The rearrangement uses TRBV7-9 and TRBJ1-4, with D unclear. Trimming took off 4 bases at V and 7 bases at J, with 7 bases between the two ends. The germline gives CDR1 SEHNR, CDR2 FQNEAQ (reference sequence). This CDR3 region has 12 residues. CDR3 in DNA: TGTGCCAGCAGCTCCGCGGCTGAAAAACTGTTTTTT. Amino acid sequence: CASSSAAEKLFF.

The chain combines TRBV19 with TRBJ1-5; 7 bases line up with TRBD1. The V gene's germline CDR1 is LNHDA and CDR2 SQIVND (reference sequence). The V gene end was trimmed by 7 bases and the J gene end by 2 bases; junction bases not matched to a gene: 5. The CDR3 contains 14 residues. For the CDR3, the DNA is TGTGCCAGTACCCCCACAGGGGGCAATCAGCCCCAGCATTTT. It translates to CASTPTGGNQPQHF.

The V gene is TRBV7-9, the J gene TRBJ1-2; unclear D gene. Germline V CDR1 and CDR2: SEHNR, FQNEAQ (reference sequence). CDR3 size: 13 residues. Trimming removed 7 bases at V and 6 bases at J, with 15 bases between. DNA of the CDR3: TGTGCCAGCACCGAAGCCTCTGATGATGGCTACACCTTC. Its translation: CASTEASDDGYTF. The variable domain in full, completed from reference TRBV7-9 and TRBJ1-2, reads DTGVSQNPRHKITKRGQNVTFRCDPISEHNRLYWYRQTLGQGPEFLTYFQNEAQLEKSRLLSDRFSAERPKGSFSTLEIQRTEQGDSAMYLCASTEASDDGYTFGSGTRLTVV.

This chain uses TRBV19 with TRBJ2-7, with TRBD2 matching 7 bases. V trimming: 4 bases; J trimming: 1 base; junction bases outside the gene matches: 10. From germline, CDR1 is LNHDA and CDR2 SQIVND (reference sequence). CDR3 length: 16 amino acids. The CDR3: CASSTLGGDPSYEQYF. CDR3 nucleotide sequence: TGTGCCAGTAGTACACTTGGGGGGGACCCATCCTACGAGCAGTACTTC.